The entry that follows covers one T cell receptor (beta chain) sequence. This CDR3 spans 12 amino acids. Germline V gene lookup returns CDR1 MNHEY and CDR2 SMNVEV (reference sequence). V shed 8 bases, J shed 4 bases, and the junction held 4 bases outside the gene matches. This entry is derived from a study of glioma-infiltrating T cells after dendritic cell vaccination. About the study: Dendritic cell vaccination trial patients had either newly diagnosed or recurrent glioblastoma. Patients received autologous tumor lysate-pulsed dendritic cell vaccination between the early 2000s and the early 2010s.

As for time point: after dendritic cell vaccination, including at tumor progression/relapse. TCRB CDR3 was amplified from 2 ug genomic DNA or less. Data came from immunoSEQ multiplex PCR; TCRdb stores just in-frame clones and leaves some out. The data show about 99,000 clones, around 80% seen once. The sample consisted of blood, taken after dendritic cell vaccination. This TCR came from a human donor with glioblastoma. J is TRBJ2-5 and V is TRBV27, with 7 bases identical to TRBD1. The CDR3 bases are TGTGCCAGCCGCACAGGGGTAGAGACCCAGTACTTC. Its protein product is CASRTGVETQYF.